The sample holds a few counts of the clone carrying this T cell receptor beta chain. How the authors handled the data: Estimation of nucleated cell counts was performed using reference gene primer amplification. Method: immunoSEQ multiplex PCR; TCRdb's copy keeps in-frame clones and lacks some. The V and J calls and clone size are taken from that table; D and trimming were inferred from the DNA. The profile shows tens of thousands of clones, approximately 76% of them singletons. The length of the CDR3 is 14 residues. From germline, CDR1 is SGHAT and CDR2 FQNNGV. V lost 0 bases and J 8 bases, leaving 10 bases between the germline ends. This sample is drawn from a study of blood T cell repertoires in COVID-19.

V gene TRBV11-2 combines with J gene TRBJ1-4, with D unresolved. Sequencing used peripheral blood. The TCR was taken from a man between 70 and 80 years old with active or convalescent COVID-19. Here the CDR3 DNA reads TGTGCCAGCAGCTTAGAGGTTCGAGGGGAAAAACTGTTTTTT. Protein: CASSLEVRGEKLFF.